This T cell receptor (beta chain) is from a study of shared clonotypes between healthy human individuals. CDR3 length: 15 residues. V lost 3 bases and J lost 4, with 12 bases in between. CDR1 SNHLY and CDR2 FYNNEI come from the germline V gene. Assay used: immunoSEQ multiplex PCR; TCRdb lists only in-frame clones, some missing. Here the sample spans 550,000 to 700,000 clones, roughly 73% being singletons. The source is a woman aged 30 to 39 in good health. The chain combines TRBV2 with TRBJ1-4; unclear D gene. The sample comprised memory CD4+ T cells sorted from blood. Subset given: CD45RA-negative fraction. CDR3 sequence: CASSETGTVNEKLFF. The DNA of the CDR3 is TGTGCCAGCAGTGAGACGGGCACGGTTAATGAAAAACTGTTTTTT.